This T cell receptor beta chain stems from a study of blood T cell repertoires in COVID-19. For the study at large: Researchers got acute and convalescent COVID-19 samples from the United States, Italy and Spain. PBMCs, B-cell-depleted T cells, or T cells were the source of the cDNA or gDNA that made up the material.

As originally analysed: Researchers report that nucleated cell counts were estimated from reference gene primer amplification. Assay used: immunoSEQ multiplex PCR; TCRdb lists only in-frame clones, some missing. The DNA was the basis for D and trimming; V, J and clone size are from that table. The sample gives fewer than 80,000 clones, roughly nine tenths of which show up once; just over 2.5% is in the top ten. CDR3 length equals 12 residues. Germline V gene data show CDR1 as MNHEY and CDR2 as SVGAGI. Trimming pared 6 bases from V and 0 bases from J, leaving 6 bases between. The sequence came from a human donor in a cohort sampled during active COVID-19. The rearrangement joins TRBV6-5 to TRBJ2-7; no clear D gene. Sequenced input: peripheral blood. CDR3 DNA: TGTGCCAGCAGGGCAGGCTCCTACGAGCAGTACTTC. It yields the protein CASRAGSYEQYF.